What follows are 10 T cell receptor beta chains derived from one specimen sequenced in a study of T-cell reconstitution after alpha-beta-depleted transplantation in children. Researchers prepared the TCRbeta library using unique molecular identifiers, the study reports. MiXCR was run by TCRdb on the PCR reads, yielding one entry per CDR3 protein. The data hold just over 950,000 distinct CDR3 sequences, with less than 30% observed a single time. The input for sequencing was PBMCs, mostly from graft donor cells, taken 360 days after TCRalphabeta/CD19-depleted stem cell transplant. These receptors were obtained from a boy under three years old who had a stem cell transplant for SCID, so the T cells may come from the graft donor.

This clonotype turned up a few times. The chain couples TRBV10-3 to TRBJ1-4; 7 bases align to TRBD1. Germline trimming cut 11 bases from V and 8 bases from J; bases unmatched to any gene: 5. Germline-derived CDR1 and CDR2 are ENHRY and SYGVKD. CDR3 length equals 11 residues. The chain's CDR3 is CAVGTVEKLFF. CDR3 bases: TGTGCCGTCGGGACAGTCGAAAAACTGTTTTTT.

The chain is built from TRBV20-1 and TRBJ1-4, with D maybe TRBD1 (5 bases). Trimming took off 3 bases at V and 3 bases at J, with 17 bases between the two ends. The CDR3 extends over 16 amino acids. CDR1 and CDR2 (germline): DFQATT, SNEGSKA (reference sequence). DNA of the CDR3: TGCAGTGCTAGTCCGTTCGGGGGATCGGCTAATGAAAAACTGTTTTTT. Translation gives CSASPFGGSANEKLFF.

This CDR3 is CSVSIARTGEKLFF. As DNA, the CDR3 is TGCAGCGTCTCCATAGCCAGAACGGGTGAAAAACTGTTTTTT. The V gene is TRBV29-1, the J gene TRBJ1-4; no clear D. With 6 bases removed from V and 7 bases from J, the gap between germline ends came to 18 bases. Germline-derived CDR1 and CDR2 are SQVTM and ANQGSEA. The CDR3 totals 14 residues. The full variable domain, rest sourced from reference TRBV29-1 and TRBJ1-4, is SAVISQKPSRDICQRGTSLTIQCQVDSQVTMMFWYRQQPGQSLTLIATANQGSEATYESGFVIDKFPISRPNLTFSTLTVSNMSPEDSSIYLCSVSIARTGEKLFFGSGTQLSVL.

The chain uses TRBV29-1 and TRBJ2-1, with 9 bases that match TRBD2. V was clipped by 4 bases and J by 6 bases; unmatched bases: 1. The germline V gene encodes CDR1 SQVTM and CDR2 ANQGSEA. This CDR3 comprises 12 residues. The CDR3 nucleotides read TGCAGCGTTGGCGGGAGGGGCAATGAGCAGTTCTTC. Protein product: CSVGGRGNEQFF.

V usage is TRBV7-9 and J usage is TRBJ1-5; 7 bases are shared with TRBD1. The CDR3 sequence is 15 residues long. CDR1 and CDR2 from the germline V gene are SEHNR and FQNEAQ (reference sequence). Trimming at V came to 4 bases and at J to 4 bases, leaving 7 bases not matched to a gene. CDR3 residues: CASSSRDSLNQPQHF. The DNA of the CDR3 is TGTGCCAGCAGCTCCCGGGACAGTCTAAATCAGCCCCAGCATTTT.

The table lists this clonotype with a few counts. The genes are TRBV6-2 or TRBV6-3 and TRBJ1-5, with D unresolved. CDR1 is MNHEY and CDR2 is SVGEGT in the germline V gene. Trimming stripped 0 bases from V and 2 bases from J, with 11 bases between. There are 16 residues in the CDR3. CDR3 in DNA: TGTGCCAGCAGTTACTCGATCCGGCTCCGCAATCAGCCCCAGCATTTT. Residues: CASSYSIRLRNQPQHF.

This clonotype turned up a few times. The V gene is TRBV4-3, the J gene TRBJ2-3, with 12 positions matching TRBD1. CDR1 is LGHNA and CDR2 is YSLEER in the germline V gene. The CDR3 extends over 17 amino acids. With V trimmed by 2 bases and J by 4 bases, 7 bases remained unmatched. For the CDR3, the DNA is TGCGCCAGCAGCCAAAAGGGGACAGGGGGCTTGGCAGATACGCAGTATTTT. This sequence encodes CASSQKGTGGLADTQYF.

This clonotype is a singleton in its sample. V gene TRBV5-1 combines with J gene TRBJ2-3, with 11 bases that match TRBD2. The CDR3 runs to 17 residues. V lost 0 bases, J lost 5 bases, and 8 bases stayed unmatched. Germline CDR1 is SGHRS and CDR2 is YFSETQ. The CDR3 protein is CASSLDPTSGVRDTQYF. The CDR3 region has the DNA TGCGCCAGCAGCTTGGACCCGACTAGCGGGGTTAGAGATACGCAGTATTTT.

A few counts support this clonotype. This chain connects TRBV11-2 to TRBJ1-1; TRBD1 might be the D (5 bases). The CDR3 consists of 15 residues. V was pared by 1 base and J by 4 bases, with 13 bases between. CDR1 and CDR2 (germline): SGHAT, FQNNGV. The CDR3 loop is CASSLVAGWTTEAFF. Here the CDR3 DNA reads TGTGCCAGCAGCTTAGTGGCAGGGTGGACCACTGAAGCTTTCTTT. The whole variable domain, remainder taken from reference TRBV11-2 and TRBJ1-1, is EAGVAQSPRYKIIEKRQSVAFWCNPISGHATLYWYQQILGQGPKLLIQFQNNGVVDDSQLPKDRFSAERLKGVDSTLKIQPAKLEDSAVYLCASSLVAGWTTEAFFGQGTRLTVV.

The chain is built from TRBV5-1 and TRBJ2-2; the match to TRBD1 covers 8 bases. After removal of 1 base from V and 4 bases from J, the junction contained 3 bases not matched to a gene. Per germline, CDR1 SGHRS and CDR2 YFSETQ. The CDR3 runs to 15 residues. CDR3 amino acids: CASSLTGGSTGELFF. CDR3 sequence (DNA): TGCGCCAGCAGCTTGACAGGGGGTTCCACCGGGGAGCTGTTTTTT.